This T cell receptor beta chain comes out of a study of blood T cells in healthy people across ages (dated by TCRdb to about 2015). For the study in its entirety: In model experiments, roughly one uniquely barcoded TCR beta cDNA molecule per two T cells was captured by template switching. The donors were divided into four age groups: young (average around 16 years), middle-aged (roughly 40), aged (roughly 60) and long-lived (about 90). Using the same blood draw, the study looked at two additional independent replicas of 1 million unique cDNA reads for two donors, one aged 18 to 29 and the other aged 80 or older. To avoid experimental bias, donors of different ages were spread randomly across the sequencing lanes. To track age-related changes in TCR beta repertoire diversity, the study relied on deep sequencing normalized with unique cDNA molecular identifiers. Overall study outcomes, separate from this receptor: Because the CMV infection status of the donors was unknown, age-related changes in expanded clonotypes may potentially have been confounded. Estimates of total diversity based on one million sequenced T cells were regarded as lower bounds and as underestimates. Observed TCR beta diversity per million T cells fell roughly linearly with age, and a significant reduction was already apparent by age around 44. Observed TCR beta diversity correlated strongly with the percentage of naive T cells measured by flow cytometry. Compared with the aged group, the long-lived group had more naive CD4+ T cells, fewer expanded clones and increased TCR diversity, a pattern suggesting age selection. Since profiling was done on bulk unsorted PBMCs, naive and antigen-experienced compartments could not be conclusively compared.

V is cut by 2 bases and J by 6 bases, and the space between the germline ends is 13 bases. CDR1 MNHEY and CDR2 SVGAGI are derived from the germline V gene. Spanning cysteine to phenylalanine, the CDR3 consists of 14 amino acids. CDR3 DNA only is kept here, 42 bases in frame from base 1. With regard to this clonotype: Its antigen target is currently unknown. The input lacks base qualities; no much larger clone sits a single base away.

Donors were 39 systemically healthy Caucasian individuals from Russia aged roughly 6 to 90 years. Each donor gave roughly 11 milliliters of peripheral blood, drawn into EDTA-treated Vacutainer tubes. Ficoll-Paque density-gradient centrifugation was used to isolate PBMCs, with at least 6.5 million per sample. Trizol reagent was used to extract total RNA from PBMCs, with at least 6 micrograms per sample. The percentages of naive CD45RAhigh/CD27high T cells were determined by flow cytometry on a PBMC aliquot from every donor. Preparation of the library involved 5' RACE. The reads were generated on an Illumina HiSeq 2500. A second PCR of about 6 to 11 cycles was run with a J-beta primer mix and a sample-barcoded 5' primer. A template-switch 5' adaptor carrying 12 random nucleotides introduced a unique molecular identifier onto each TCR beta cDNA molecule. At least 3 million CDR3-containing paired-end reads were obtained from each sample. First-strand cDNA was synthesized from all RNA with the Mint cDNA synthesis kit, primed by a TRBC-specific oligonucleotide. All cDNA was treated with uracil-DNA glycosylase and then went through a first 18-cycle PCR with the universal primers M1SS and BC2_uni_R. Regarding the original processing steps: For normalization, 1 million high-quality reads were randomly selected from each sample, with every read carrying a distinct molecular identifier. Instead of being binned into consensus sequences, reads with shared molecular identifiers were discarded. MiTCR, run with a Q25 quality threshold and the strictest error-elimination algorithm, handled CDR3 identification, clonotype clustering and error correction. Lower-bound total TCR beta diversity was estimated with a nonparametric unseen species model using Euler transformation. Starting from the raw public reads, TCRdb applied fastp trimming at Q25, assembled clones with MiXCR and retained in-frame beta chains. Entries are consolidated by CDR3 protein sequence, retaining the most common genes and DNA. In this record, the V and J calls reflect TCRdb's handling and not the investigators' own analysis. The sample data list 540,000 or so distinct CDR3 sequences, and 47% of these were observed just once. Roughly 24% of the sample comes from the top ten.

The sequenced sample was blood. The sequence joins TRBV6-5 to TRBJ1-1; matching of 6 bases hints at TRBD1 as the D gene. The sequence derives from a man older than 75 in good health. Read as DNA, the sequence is TGTGCCAGCAGTTACAGCGGACAGCCGTCTGAAGCTTTCTTT. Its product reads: CASSYSGQPSEAFF.